The sequence of this T cell receptor (beta chain) was determined in a study of B cell selection in AIRE deficiency. Overall study findings and caveats: Shorter CDR3s marked shared Treg sequences, biased toward few non-templated insertions. Healthy donors alone shared 30% to 35% of around 3,700 Treg sequences; patients alone more than 8.5%. Patient Tconv and Treg cells showed healthy-like TCRBV usage, CDR3 length, diversity.

Authors' analysis steps: Patients' conventional T cells yielded roughly 9.9x10^4 distinct TCRbeta sequences; donors' about 1.5x10^5. Sequenced by immunoSEQ multiplex PCR; TCRdb stores in-frame clones only, minus some. V and J calls plus clone size are reproduced from that table; the DNA served to infer D and trimming. Of roughly 23,000 clones in the sample, 97% were seen once. On this clone itself: The antigen is not known.

Conventional CD4 T cells were sorted as CD4+CD127+ cells. V lost 2 bases to trimming and J lost 7 bases; unmatched junction nucleotides: 9. The germline V gene encodes CDR1 MNHNY and CDR2 SVGAGI (reference sequence). The CDR3 loop spans 16 amino acids. The sequenced sample consisted of conventional CD4+ T cells sorted from PBMCs. This chain uses TRBV6-6 with TRBJ1-4, with TRBD1 matching 8 bases. The TCR originated in a human donor with AIRE deficiency. The CDR3 region is CASSYTGQGKGEKLFF. The CDR3 DNA reads TGTGCCAGCAGTTACACTGGACAGGGAAAGGGTGAAAAACTGTTTTTT.